What follows describes a single T cell receptor beta chain. Its cognate antigen is unknown. Some clones are missing from TCRdb's copy, which holds only in-frame ones; the method was immunoSEQ multiplex PCR. The sample carries about 82,000 clones, around 90% recorded once. This sample was taken from a study of siplizumab effects on memory and regulatory T cells. Findings of the study overall: Naive T cells appeared more diverse than memory cells and seemed to be major alloresponse contributors. Alloreactive sequences from unstimulated CD4+ memory cells fell significantly with siplizumab. Naive or memory phenotype was unassignable for roughly 75-97% of proliferating CD4+ or CD8+ clones.

The CDR3 extends over 15 amino acids. V shed 3 bases, J shed 7 bases, and the junction held 5 bases outside the gene matches. Germline V CDR1 and CDR2: MDHEN, SYDVKM. The gene calls are TRBV28 and TRBJ2-2, with 10 nucleotides matching TRBD2. This receptor was identified in a human donor in good health. Sequenced: Tregs sorted from blood. The CDR3 spells CASSFPGLAIGELFF. CDR3 DNA sequence: TGTGCCAGCAGTTTTCCGGGACTAGCGATCGGGGAGCTGTTTTTT.